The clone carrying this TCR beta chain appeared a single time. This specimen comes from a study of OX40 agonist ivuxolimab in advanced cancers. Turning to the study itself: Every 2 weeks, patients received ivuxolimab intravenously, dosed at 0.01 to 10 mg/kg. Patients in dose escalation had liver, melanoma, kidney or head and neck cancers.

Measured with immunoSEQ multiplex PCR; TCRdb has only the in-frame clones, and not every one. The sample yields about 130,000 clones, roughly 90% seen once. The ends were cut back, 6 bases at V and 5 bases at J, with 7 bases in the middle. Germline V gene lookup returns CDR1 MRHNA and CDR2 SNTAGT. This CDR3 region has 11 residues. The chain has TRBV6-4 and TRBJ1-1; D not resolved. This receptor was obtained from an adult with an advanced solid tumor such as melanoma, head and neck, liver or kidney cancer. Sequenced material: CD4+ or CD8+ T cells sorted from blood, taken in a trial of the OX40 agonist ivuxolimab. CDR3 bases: TGTGCCAGCAGGGGGAAGACTGAAGCTTTCTTT. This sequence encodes CASRGKTEAFF.